Below, one T cell receptor (beta chain) is given with its context. The data stem from a study of shared clonotypes between healthy human individuals. The data were produced by immunoSEQ multiplex PCR, yet TCRdb's version contains in-frame clones alone and is incomplete. Counted here are approximately 1.9 million clones, over 85% occurring once; the ten biggest clones make up more than 1.5%. Trimming removed 5 bases from V and 0 bases from J; junction bases left unmatched: 4. CDR3 length: 14 amino acids. Germline loops: CDR1 MDHEN, CDR2 SYDVKM. As defined, naive CD8 cells were CD45RO-negative and positively selected for CCR7, with terminally differentiated effector memory CD45RA+ cells excluded.

The source is a man between 18 and 29 years old in good health. Some clones in this sample may be carry-over from other donors' samples. This chain connects TRBV28 to TRBJ2-7; 7 nucleotides align to TRBD1. Sequenced input: naive CD8+ T cells from PBMCs. CDR3 sequence reads: CASSRSGGSYEQYF. CDR3 DNA sequence: TGTGCCAGCAGTCGATCAGGGGGCTCCTACGAGCAGTACTTC.